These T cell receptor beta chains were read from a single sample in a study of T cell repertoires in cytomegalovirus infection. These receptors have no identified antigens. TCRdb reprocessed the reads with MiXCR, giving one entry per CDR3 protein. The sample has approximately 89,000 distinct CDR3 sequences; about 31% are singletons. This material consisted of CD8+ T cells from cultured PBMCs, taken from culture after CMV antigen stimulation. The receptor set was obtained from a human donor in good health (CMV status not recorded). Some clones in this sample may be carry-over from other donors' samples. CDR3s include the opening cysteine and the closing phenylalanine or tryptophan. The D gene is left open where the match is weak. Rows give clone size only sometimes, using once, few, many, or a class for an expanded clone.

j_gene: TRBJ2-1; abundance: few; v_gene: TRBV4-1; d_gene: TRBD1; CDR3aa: CASSQEGTGDNEQFF; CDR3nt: TGCGCCAGCAGCCAAGAGGGGACAGGAGACAATGAGCAGTTCTTC
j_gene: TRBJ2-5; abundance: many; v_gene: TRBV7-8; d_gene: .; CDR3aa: CVSSYSRSETQYF; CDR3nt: TGTGTCAGCAGCTATAGTAGATCGGAGACCCAGTACTTC
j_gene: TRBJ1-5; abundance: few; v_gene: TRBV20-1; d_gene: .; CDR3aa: CSAKRISNQPQHF; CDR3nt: TGCAGTGCTAAACGTATTAGCAATCAGCCCCAGCATTTT
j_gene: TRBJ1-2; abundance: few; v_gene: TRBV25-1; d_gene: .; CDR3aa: CASSGGGHGYTF; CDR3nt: TGTGCCAGCAGTGGCGGGGGGCATGGCTACACCTTC
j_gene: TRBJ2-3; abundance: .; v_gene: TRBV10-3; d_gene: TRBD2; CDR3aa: CAISSGGPRDTQYF; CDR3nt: TGTGCCATCAGTTCGGGGGGGCCAAGGGATACGCAGTATTTT
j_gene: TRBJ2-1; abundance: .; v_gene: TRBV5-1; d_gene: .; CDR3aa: CASSLRLSPGHNEQFF; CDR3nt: TGCGCCAGCAGCCTAAGACTGAGCCCGGGGCACAATGAGCAGTTCTTC
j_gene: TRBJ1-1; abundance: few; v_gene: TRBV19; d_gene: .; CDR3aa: CASSTRNTEAFF; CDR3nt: TGTGCCAGTAGCACCAGGAACACTGAAGCTTTCTTT
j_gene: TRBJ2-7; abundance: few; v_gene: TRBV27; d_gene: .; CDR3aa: CASSLFGVTYEQYF; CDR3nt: TGTGCCAGCAGTTTATTCGGAGTTACCTACGAGCAGTACTTC
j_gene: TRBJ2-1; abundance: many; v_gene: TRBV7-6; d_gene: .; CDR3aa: CASSFSSSYNEQFF; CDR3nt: TGTGCCAGCAGCTTCTCTAGCTCCTACAATGAGCAGTTCTTC
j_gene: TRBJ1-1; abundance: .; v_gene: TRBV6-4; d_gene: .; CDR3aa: CASSEVLGTEAFF; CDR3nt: TGTGCCAGCAGTGAGGTGCTCGGCACTGAAGCTTTCTTT
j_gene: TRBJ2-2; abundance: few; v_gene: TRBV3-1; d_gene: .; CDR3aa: CASSLGTITGELFF; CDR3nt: TGTGCCAGCAGCCTTGGGACGATCACCGGGGAGCTGTTTTTT
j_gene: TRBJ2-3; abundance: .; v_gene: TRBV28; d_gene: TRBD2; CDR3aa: CASSSSGVTDTQYF; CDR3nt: TGTGCCAGCAGTTCCAGCGGGGTGACAGATACGCAGTATTTT
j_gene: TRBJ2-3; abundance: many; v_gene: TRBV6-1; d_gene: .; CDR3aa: CASRAVGGTDTQYF; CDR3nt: TGTGCCAGTAGAGCAGTTGGGGGCACAGATACGCAGTATTTT
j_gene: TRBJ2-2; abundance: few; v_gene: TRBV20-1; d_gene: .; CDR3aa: CSATRQGYTGELFF; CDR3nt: TGCAGTGCTACAAGGCAGGGGTACACCGGGGAGCTGTTTTTT
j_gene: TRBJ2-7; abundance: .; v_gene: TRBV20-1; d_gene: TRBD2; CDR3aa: CSAREKLTTQSGISYEQYF; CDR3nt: TGCAGTGCTAGAGAAAAGCTGACAACCCAAAGCGGGATCTCCTACGAGCAGTACTTC
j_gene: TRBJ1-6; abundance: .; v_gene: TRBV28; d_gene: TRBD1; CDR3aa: CASSYKPGQGMNSPLHF; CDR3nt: TGTGCCAGCAGTTATAAACCGGGACAGGGTATGAATTCACCCCTCCACTTT